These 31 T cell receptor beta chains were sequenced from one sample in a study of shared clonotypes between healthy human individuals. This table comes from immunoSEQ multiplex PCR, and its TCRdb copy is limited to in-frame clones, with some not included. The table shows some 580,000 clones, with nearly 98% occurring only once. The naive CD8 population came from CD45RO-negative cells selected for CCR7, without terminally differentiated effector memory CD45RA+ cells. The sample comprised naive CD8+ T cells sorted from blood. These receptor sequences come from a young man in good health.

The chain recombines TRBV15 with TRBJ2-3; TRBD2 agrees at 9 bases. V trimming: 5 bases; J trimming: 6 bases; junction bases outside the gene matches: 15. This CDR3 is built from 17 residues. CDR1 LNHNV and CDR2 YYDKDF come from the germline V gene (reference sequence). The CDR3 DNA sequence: TGTGCCACCAGCCCAGATCGGGGAGAGCGGGGGGCGGATACGCAGTATTTT. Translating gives CATSPDRGERGADTQYF. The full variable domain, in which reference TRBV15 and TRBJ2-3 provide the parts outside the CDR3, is DAMVIQNPRYQVTQFGKPVTLSCSQTLNHNVMYWYQQKSSQAPKLLFHYYDKDFNNEADTPDNFQSRRPNTSFCFLDIRSPGLGDTAMYLCATSPDRGERGADTQYFGPGTRLTVL.

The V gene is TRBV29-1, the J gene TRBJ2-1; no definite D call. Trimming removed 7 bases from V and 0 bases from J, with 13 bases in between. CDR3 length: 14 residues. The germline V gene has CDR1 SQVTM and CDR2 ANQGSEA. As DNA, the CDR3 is TGCAGCGAAATACGGGTGAGCTCCTACAATGAGCAGTTCTTC. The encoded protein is CSEIRVSSYNEQFF.

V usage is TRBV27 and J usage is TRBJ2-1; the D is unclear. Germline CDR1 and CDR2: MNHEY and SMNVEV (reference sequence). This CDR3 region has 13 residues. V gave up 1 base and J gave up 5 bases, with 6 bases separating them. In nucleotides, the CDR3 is TGTGCCAGCAGTTTATTGACAAACAATGAGCAGTTCTTC. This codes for CASSLLTNNEQFF.

CDR3 in amino acids: CASSSEIEAGANVLTF. DNA for the CDR3: TGCGCCAGCAGCTCCGAGATAGAGGCGGGGGCCAACGTCCTGACTTTC. The rearrangement joins TRBV5-1 to TRBJ2-6; D not resolved. The CDR3 is 16 amino acids. The germline CDR1 and CDR2 sequences are SGHRS and YFSETQ. V lost 3 bases to trimming and J lost 4 bases, with 14 bases between them.

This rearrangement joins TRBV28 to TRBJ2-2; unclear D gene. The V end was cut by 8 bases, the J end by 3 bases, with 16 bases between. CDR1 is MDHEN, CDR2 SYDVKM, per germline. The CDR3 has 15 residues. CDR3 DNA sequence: TGTGCCAGCGGCCCCCCCCTAACCTACACCGGGGAGCTGTTTTTT. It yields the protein CASGPPLTYTGELFF.

The CDR3 bases are TGTGCCAGCAGTTTAAACAGGGGCCTATCTTACGAGCAGTACTTC. Its protein is CASSLNRGLSYEQYF. This sequence joins TRBV6-1 and TRBJ2-7; 7 bases agree with TRBD1. After removal of 5 bases from V and 4 bases from J, the junction contained 11 bases not matched to a gene. Germline V lookup: CDR1 MNHNS, CDR2 SASEGT. This CDR3 is built from 15 residues.

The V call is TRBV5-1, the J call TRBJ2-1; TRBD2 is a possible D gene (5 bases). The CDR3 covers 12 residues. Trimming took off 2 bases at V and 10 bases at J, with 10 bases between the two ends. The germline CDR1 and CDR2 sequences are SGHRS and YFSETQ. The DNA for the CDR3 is TGCGCCAGCAGCTTCGACTACCAGGAGCAGTTCTTC. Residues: CASSFDYQEQFF.

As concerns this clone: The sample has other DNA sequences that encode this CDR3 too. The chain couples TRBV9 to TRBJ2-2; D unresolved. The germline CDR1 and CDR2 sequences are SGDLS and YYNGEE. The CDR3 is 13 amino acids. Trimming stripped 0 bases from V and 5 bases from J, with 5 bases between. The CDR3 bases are TGTGCCAGCAGCGTAGTTCGAACCGGGGAGCTGTTTTTT. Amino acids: CASSVVRTGELFF.

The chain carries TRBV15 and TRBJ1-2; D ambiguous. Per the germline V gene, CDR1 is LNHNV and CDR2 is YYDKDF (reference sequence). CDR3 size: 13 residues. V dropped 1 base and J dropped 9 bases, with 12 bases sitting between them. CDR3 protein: CATSRVGPDSYTF. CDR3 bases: TGTGCCACCAGCAGAGTCGGGCCGGATAGCTACACCTTC.

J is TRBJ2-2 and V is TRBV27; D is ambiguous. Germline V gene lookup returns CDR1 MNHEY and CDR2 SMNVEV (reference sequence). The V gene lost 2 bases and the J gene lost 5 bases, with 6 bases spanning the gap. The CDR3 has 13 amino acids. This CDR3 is CASSLEVTGELFF. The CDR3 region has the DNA TGTGCCAGCAGTTTAGAGGTGACCGGGGAGCTGTTTTTT.

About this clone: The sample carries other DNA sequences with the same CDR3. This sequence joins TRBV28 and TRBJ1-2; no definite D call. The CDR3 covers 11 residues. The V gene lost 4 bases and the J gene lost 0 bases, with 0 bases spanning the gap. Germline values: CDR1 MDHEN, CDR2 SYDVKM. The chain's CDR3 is CASSSNYGYTF. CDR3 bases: TGTGCCAGCAGTTCTAACTATGGCTACACCTTC.

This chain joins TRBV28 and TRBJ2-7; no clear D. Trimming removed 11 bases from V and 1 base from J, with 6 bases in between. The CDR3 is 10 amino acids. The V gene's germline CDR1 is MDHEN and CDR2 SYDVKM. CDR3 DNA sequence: TGTGCCGCCGGGTCCTACGAGCAGTACTTC. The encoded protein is CAAGSYEQYF.

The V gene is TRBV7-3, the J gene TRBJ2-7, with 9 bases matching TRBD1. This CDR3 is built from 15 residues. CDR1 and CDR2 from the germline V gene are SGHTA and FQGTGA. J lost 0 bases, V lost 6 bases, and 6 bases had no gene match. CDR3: CASSYDRGSSYEQYF. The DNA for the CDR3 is TGTGCCAGCAGTTACGACAGGGGGTCCTCCTACGAGCAGTACTTC.

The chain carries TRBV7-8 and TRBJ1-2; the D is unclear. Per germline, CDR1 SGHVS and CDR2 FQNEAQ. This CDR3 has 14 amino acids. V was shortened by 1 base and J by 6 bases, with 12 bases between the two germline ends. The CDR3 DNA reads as TGTGCCAGCAGCTTAGAGGCCGGGAAGCATGGCTACACCTTC. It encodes CASSLEAGKHGYTF.

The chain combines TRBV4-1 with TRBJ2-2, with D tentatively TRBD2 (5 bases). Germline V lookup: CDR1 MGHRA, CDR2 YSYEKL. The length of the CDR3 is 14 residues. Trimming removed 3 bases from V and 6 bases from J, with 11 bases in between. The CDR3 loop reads CASSQPGEAGELFF. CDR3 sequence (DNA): TGCGCCAGCAGCCAGCCCGGGGAAGCCGGGGAGCTGTTTTTT.

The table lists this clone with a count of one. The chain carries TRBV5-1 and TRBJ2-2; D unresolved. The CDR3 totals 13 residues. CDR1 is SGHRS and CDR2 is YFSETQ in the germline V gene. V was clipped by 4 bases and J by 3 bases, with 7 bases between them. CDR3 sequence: CASSPIDTGELFF. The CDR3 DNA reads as TGCGCCAGCAGCCCAATAGACACCGGGGAGCTGTTTTTT. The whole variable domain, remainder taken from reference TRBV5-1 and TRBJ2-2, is KAGVTQTPRYLIKTRGQQVTLSCSPISGHRSVSWYQQTPGQGLQFLFEYFSETQRNKGNFPGRFSGRQFSNSRSEMNVSTLELGDSALYLCASSPIDTGELFFGEGSRLTVL.

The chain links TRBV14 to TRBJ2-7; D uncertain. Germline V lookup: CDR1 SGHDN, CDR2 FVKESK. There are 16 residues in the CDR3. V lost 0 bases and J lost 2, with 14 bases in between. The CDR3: CASSQDYLTNPYEQYF. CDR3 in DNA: TGTGCCAGCAGCCAAGACTATTTAACTAATCCCTACGAGCAGTACTTC.

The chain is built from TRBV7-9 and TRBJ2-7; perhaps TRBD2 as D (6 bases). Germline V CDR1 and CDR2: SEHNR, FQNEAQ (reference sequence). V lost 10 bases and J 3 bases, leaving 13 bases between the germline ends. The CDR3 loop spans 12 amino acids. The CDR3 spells CAIAENYYEQYF. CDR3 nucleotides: TGTGCCATAGCGGAAAATTACTACGAGCAGTACTTC.

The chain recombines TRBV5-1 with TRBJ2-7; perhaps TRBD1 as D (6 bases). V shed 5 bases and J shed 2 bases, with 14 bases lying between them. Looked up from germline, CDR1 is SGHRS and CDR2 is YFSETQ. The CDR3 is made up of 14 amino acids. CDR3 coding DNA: TGCGCCAGCAGATTCTCGGGACAACCCTACGAGCAGTACTTC. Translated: CASRFSGQPYEQYF.

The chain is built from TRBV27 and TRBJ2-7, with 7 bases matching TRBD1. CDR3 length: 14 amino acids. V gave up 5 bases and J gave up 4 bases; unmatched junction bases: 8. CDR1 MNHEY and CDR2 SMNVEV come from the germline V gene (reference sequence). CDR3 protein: CASSDRDRQYEQYF. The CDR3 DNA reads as TGTGCCAGCAGTGACCGGGACAGACAATACGAGCAGTACTTC.

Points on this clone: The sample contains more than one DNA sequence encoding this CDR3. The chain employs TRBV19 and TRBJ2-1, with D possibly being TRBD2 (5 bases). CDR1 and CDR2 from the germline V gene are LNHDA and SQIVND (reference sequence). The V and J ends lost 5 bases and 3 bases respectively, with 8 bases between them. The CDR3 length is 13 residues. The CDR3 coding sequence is TGTGCCAGTAGTGCTAGCAGCTACAATGAGCAGTTCTTC. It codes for CASSASSYNEQFF.

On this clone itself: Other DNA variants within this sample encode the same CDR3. The CDR3 nucleotides read TGTGCCAGCAGCTCTCGGACTAGCTACGAGCAGTACTTC. Its protein product is CASSSRTSYEQYF. The rearrangement links TRBV7-9 to TRBJ2-7, with TRBD2 matching over 7 bases. CDR1 is SEHNR and CDR2 is FQNEAQ in the germline V gene (reference sequence). Germline trimming cut 4 bases from V and 3 bases from J; bases unmatched to any gene: 3. CDR3 length equals 13 residues.

CDR3 in amino acids: CASSEKSGGAGQPQHF. The CDR3 DNA reads as TGTGCCAGCAGCGAAAAATCAGGGGGCGCGGGTCAGCCCCAGCATTTT. The rearrangement joins TRBV7-9 to TRBJ1-5; 8 nucleotides agree with TRBD1. CDR3 length equals 16 residues. Germline CDR1 and CDR2: SEHNR and FQNEAQ (reference sequence). The trim removed 5 bases at V and 6 bases at J, leaving 12 bases unmatched.

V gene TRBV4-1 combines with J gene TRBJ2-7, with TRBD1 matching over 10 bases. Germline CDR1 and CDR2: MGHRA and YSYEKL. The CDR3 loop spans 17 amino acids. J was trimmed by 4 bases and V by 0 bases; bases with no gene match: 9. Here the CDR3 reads CASSQEGWTGGDYEQYF. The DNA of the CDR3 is TGCGCCAGCAGCCAAGAAGGGTGGACAGGGGGAGATTACGAGCAGTACTTC.

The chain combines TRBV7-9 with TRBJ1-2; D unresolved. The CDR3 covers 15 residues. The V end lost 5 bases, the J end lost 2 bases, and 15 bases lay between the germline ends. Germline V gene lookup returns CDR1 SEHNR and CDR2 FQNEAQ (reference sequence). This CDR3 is CASSLGGNENYGYTF. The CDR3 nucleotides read TGTGCCAGCAGCCTAGGAGGGAATGAGAACTATGGCTACACCTTC.

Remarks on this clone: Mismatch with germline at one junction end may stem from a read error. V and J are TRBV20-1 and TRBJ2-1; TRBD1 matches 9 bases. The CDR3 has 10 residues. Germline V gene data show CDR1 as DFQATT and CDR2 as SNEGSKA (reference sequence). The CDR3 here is CSAVNRDRVF. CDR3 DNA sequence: TGCAGTGCTGTGAATCGGGACAGGGTCTTC.

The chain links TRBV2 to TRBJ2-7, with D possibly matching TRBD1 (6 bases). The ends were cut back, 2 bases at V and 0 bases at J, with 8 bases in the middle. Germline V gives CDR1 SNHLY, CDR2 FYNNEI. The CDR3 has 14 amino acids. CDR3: CASSERDTSYEQYF. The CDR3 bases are TGTGCCAGCAGTGAAAGGGACACCTCCTACGAGCAGTACTTC.

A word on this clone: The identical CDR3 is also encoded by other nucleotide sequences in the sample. The CDR3 is CASSPQGETQYF. In nucleotides, the CDR3 is TGTGCCAGCAGCCCCCAGGGAGAGACCCAGTACTTC. The rearrangement joins TRBV11-2 to TRBJ2-5, with D tentatively TRBD1 (5 bases). The V end was cut by 5 bases, the J end by 4 bases, with 8 bases between. The CDR3 length is 12 residues. CDR1 is SGHAT and CDR2 is FQNNGV in the germline V gene.

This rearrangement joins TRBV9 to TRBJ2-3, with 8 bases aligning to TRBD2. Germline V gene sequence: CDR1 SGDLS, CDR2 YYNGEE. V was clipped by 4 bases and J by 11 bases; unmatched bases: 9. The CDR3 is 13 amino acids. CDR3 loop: CASSPQNGREQYF. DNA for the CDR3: TGTGCCAGCAGCCCACAGAACGGGAGGGAGCAGTATTTT.

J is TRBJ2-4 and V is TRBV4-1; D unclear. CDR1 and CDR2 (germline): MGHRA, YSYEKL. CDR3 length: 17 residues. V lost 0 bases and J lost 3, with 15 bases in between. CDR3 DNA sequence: TGCGCCAGCAGCCAAGATCCGCCAAACACATACAAAAACATTCAGTACTTC. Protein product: CASSQDPPNTYKNIQYF.

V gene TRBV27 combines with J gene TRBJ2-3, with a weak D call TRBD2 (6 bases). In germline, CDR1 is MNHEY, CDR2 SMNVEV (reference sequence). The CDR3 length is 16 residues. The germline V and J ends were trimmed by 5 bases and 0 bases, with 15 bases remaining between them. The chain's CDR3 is CASSSPGLKSTDTQYF. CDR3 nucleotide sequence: TGTGCCAGCAGTAGCCCGGGACTCAAGAGCACAGATACGCAGTATTTT.